The following is a T cell receptor (beta chain) sequence with its context. Its specificity is unknown. It was cDNA, reverse transcribed from extracted RNA, that served as the sequencing template. Generated by immunoSEQ multiplex PCR, the TCRdb table keeps only in-frame clones and is missing some. The sample lists over 250,000 clones; about 62% were seen once. The sample is drawn from a study of CD8+ T cells in alopecia areata. The sample's treatment: oral pan-JAK inhibitor, 5-10 mg twice daily. Study-level findings and limits: Tofacitinib did not eliminate many expanded lesional clones from scalp or blood.

The CDR3 spans 14 residues. The germline V gene encodes CDR1 MNHEY and CDR2 SVGAGI. Trimming took off 5 bases at V and 6 bases at J, with 14 bases between the two ends. This specimen was CD4+ T cells sorted from blood, taken around week 54, from a patient treated with tofacitinib. The chain is built from TRBV6-5 and TRBJ2-1, with D perhaps matching TRBD2 (6 bases). The receptor's source is a human donor with alopecia areata. Here the CDR3 DNA reads TGTGCCAGCAGTCCTTTAGCGGCGGGCAATGAGCAGTTCTTC. Protein: CASSPLAAGNEQFF.